Reported below is one T cell receptor beta chain. Libraries were made from TCR beta cDNA, and they carried unique molecular identifiers. TCRdb ran MiXCR on the PCR reads and lists one entry per CDR3 protein. Seen here are hundreds of thousands of distinct CDR3 sequences, roughly 29% observed once, and the top ten hold roughly 0.53%. The data belong to a study of post-analysis software for immune sequencing data. The receptor's source is a girl aged 5-17 years with multiple sclerosis. The specimen sequenced was blood.

The CDR3 DNA is TGTGCCAGCAGCGTAGGACAGGCTACAGATACGCAGTATTTT. This sequence encodes CASSVGQATDTQYF. The chain uses TRBV11-3 and TRBJ2-3; 7 bases agree with TRBD1. CDR3 length: 14 residues. Germline loops: CDR1 SGHNT, CDR2 YENEEA. Trimming removed 5 bases from V and 3 bases from J; junction bases left unmatched: 5.